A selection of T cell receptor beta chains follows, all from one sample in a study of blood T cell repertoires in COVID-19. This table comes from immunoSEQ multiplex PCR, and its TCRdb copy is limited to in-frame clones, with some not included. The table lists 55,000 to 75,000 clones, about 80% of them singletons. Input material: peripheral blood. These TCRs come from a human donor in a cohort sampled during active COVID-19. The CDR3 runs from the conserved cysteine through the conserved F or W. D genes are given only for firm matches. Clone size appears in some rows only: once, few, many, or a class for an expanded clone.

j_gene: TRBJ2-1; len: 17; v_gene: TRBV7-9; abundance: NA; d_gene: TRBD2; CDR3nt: TGTGCCAGCAGCCCTAGGGGCGGACTAGCGGGAGGGAATGAGCAGTTCTTC; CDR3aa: CASSPRGGLAGGNEQFF
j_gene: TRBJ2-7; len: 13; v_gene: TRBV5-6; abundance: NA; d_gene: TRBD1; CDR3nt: TGTGCCAGCATAGGGACAGGCCTTGGACAGCAGTACTTC; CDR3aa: CASIGTGLGQQYF
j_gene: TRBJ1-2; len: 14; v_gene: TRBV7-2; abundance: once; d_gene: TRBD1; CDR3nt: TGTGCCAGCAGCGGGGACAGGGGCCCATATGGCTACACCTTC; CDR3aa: CASSGDRGPYGYTF
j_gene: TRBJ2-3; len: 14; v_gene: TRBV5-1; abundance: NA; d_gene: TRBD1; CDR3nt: TGCGCCAGCAGCACTGACAGGGCGGGAGATACGCAGTATTTT; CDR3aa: CASSTDRAGDTQYF
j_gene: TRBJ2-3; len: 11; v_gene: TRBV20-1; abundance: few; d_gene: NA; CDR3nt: TGCAGTGCTAGAGGGAGCGCTACGCAGTATTTT; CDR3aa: CSARGSATQYF
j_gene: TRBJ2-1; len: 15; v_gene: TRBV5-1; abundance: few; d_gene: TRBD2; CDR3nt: TGCGCCAGCAGCGGGACTAGCGGGCGCTACAATGAGCAGTTCTTC; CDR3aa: CASSGTSGRYNEQFF
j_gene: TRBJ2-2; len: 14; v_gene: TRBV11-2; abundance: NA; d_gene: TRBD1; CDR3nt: TGTGCCAGCAGCCCCACAGGGGGGACCGGGGAGCTGTTTTTT; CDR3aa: CASSPTGGTGELFF
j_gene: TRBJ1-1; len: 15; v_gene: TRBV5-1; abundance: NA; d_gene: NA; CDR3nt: TGCGCCAGCAGCCCGGGAGGACGGACGAACACTGAAGCTTTCTTT; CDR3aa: CASSPGGRTNTEAFF
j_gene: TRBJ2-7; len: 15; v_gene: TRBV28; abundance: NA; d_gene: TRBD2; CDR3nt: TGTGCCAGCAGTTTTTCGGGGGGGAGGGCCTACGAGCAGTACTTC; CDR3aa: CASSFSGGRAYEQYF
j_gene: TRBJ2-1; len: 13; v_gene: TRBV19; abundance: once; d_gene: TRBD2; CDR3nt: TGTGCCAGTCGCAGGGAGGGGTACAATGAGCAGTTCTTC; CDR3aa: CASRREGYNEQFF
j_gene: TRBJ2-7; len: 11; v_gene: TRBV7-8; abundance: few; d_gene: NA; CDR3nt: TGTGCCAGCAGCATCACCTACGAGCAGTACTTC; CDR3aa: CASSITYEQYF
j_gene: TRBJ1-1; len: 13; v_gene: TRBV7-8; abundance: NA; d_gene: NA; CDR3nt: TGTGCCAGCAGCCCCCCAGGGGACACTGAAGCTTTCTTT; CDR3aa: CASSPPGDTEAFF
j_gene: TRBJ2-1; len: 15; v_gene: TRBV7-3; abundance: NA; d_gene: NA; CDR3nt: TGTGCCAGCACCCCGACACCTGGCTCCTACAATGAGCAGTTCTTC; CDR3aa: CASTPTPGSYNEQFF
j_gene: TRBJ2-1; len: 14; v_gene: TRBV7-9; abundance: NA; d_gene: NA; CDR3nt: TGTGCCAGCGGGTCTGGGCCACACAGCAATGAGCAGTTCTTC; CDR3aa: CASGSGPHSNEQFF
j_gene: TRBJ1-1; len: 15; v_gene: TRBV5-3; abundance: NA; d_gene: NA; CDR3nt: TGTGCCAGAAGCTTTTCGGGACACCTGAACACTGAAGCTTTCTTT; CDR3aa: CARSFSGHLNTEAFF
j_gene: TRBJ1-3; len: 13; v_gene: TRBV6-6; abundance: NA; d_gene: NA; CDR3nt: TGTGCCAGCAGTCAGCGGGAGGGAAACACCATATATTTT; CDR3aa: CASSQREGNTIYF
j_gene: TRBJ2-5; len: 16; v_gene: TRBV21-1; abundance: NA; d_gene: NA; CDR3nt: TGTGCCAGCAGGTGTGAGACTGGGACAGGCCAAGAGACCCAGTACTTC; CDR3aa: CASRCETGTGQETQYF
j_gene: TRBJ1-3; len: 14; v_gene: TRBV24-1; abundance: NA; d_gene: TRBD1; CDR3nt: TGTGCCACCAGTTCGGGACAGAGTGGAAACACCATATATTTT; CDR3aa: CATSSGQSGNTIYF
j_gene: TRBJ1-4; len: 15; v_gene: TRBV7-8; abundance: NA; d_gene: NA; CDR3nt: TGTGCCAGCAGCTTAGCCCGCAGCTTAGACTCAAAACTGTTTTTT; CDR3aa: CASSLARSLDSKLFF
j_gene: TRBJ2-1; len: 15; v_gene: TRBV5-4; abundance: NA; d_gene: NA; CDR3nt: TGTGCCAGCAGCCCCCGAGGCCGCCAAGTAGATGAGCAGTTCTTC; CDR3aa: CASSPRGRQVDEQFF
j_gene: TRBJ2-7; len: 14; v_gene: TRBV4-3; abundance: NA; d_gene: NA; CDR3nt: TGCGCCAGCAGCCAAGATTTGCGGGTCTACGAGCAGTACTTC; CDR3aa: CASSQDLRVYEQYF
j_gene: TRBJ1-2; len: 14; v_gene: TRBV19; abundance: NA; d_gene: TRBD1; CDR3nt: TGTGCCAGTACTCCGGGACAGGGTGTTTCGGGCTACACCTTC; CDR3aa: CASTPGQGVSGYTF
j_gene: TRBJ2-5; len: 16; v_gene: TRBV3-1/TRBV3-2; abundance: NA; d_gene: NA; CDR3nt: TGTGCCAGCAGCGCCTCCTCGTGGGCCAGGGAAGAGACCCAGTACTTC; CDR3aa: CASSASSWAREETQYF
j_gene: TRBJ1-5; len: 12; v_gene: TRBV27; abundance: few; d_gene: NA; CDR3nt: TGTGCCAGCAGTTCCAGGGGTCAGCCCCAGCATTTT; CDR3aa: CASSSRGQPQHF
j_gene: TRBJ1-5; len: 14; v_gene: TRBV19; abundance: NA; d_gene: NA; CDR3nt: TGTGCCAGTAGTGGTCGACAGAATTCCCAGCCCCAGCATTTT; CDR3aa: CASSGRQNSQPQHF
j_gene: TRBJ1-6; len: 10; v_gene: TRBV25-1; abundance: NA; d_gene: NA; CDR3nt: TGTGCCTCGGGGGATTCACCCCTCCACTTT; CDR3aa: CASGDSPLHF
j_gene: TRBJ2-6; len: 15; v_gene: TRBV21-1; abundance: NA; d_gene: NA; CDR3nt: TGTGCCAGCAGAACTTGGAGGTATGGGGCCAACGTCCTGACTTTC; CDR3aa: CASRTWRYGANVLTF
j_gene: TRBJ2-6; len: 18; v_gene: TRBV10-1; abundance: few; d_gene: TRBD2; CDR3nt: TGCGCCAGCACCCTTTCTCCAGCGGGAGCACCTGGGGCCAACGTCCTGACTTTC; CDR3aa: CASTLSPAGAPGANVLTF
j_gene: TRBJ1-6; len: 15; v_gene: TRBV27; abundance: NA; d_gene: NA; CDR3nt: TGTGCCAGCAGTTTAGGGAACCAGGGGAGTTCACCCCTCCACTTT; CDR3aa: CASSLGNQGSSPLHF
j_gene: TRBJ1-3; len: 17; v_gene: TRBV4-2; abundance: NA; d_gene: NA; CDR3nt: TGTGCCAGCAGCCAAGAAACCCGGGTGGACACTGGAAACACCATATATTTT; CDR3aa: CASSQETRVDTGNTIYF
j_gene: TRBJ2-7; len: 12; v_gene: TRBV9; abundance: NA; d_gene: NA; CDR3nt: TGTGCCAGCAGCGCGAGACTCGGGGAGCAGTACTTC; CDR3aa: CASSARLGEQYF
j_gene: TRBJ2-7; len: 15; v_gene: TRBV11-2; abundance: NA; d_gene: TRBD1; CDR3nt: TGTGCCAGCAGCTTACAGTCGACAGGGCCCTACGAGCAGTACTTC; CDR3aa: CASSLQSTGPYEQYF
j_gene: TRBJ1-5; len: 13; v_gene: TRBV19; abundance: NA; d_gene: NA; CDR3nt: TGTGCCACCGCTGGGAGGGGCAATCAGCCCCAGCATTTT; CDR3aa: CATAGRGNQPQHF
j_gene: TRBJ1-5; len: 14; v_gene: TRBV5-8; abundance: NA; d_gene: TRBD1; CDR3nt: TGTGCCAGCAGCTGGGACAGGGTAGGGCAGCCCCAGCATTTT; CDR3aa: CASSWDRVGQPQHF
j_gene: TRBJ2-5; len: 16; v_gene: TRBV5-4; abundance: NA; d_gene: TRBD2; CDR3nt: TGTGCCAGCAGCACTCGGACTAGCGCCCACCAAGAGACCCAGTACTTC; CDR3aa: CASSTRTSAHQETQYF
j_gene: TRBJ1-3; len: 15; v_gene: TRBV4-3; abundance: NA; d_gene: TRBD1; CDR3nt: TGCGCCAGCAGCCAAGGGACAGGGTCTGGAAACACCATATATTTT; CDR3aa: CASSQGTGSGNTIYF
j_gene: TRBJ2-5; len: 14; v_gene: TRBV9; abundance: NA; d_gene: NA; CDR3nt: TGTGCCAGCAGTCCGACAGGTCGGAAAGAGACCCAGTACTTC; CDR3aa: CASSPTGRKETQYF
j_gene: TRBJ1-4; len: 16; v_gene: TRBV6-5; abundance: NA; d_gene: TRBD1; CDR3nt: TGTGCCAGCAGTTCGACAGGGCCCGCAACTAATGAAAAACTGTTTTTT; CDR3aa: CASSSTGPATNEKLFF
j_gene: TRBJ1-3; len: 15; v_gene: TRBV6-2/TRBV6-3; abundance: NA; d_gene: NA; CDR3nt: TGTGCCAGCAGTTACCAGTCAAGCTCTGGAAACACCATATATTTT; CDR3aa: CASSYQSSSGNTIYF
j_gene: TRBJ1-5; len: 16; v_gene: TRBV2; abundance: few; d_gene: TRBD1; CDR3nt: TGTGCCAGCAGCGCGTTGGGGACAGGGGCGAATCAGCCCCAGCATTTT; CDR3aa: CASSALGTGANQPQHF
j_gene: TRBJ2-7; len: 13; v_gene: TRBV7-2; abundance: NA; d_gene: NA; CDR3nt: TGTGCCAGCAGCCGACACCCCAGGGACGAGCAGTACTTC; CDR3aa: CASSRHPRDEQYF
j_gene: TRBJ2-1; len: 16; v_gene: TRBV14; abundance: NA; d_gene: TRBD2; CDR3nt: TGTGCCAGCAGTCGCTCCGGGGGACTAGCGGTGCGTGAGCAGTTCTTC; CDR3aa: CASSRSGGLAVREQFF
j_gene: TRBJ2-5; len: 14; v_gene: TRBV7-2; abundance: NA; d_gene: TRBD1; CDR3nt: TGTGCCAGCAGCTTAACAGGGGCCCAAGAGACCCAGTACTTC; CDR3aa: CASSLTGAQETQYF
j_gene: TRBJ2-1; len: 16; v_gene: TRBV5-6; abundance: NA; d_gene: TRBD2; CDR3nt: TGTGCCAGCAGCCTCCGTAGCGGGAACTCCTACAATGAGCAGTTCTTC; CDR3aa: CASSLRSGNSYNEQFF
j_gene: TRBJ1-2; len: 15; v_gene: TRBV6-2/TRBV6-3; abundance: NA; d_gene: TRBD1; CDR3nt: TGTGCCAGCAGTTCCAGGACAGGGCAAAACTATGGCTACACCTTC; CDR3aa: CASSSRTGQNYGYTF
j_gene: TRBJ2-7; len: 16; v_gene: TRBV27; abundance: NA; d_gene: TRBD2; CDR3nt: TGTGCCAGCAGTTCGCGGACTAGCGGGCCCTATGTTGAGCAGTACTTC; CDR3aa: CASSSRTSGPYVEQYF
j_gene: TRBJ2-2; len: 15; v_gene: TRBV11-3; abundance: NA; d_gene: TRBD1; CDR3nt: TGTGCCAGCAGCTCATCGACAGGGGGAACCGGGGAGCTGTTTTTT; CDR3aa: CASSSSTGGTGELFF
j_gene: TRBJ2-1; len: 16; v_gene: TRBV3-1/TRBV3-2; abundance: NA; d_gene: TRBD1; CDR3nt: TGTGCCAGCAGCCTTCGACGGACAGGCTTGAACAATGAGCAGTTCTTC; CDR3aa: CASSLRRTGLNNEQFF
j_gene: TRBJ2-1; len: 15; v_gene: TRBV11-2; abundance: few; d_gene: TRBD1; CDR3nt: TGTGCCAGCAGCCTAGGGACAGGGGGGAACAATGAGCAGTTCTTC; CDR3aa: CASSLGTGGNNEQFF
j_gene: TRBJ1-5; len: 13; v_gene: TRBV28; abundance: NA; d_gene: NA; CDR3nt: TGTGCCAGCAGTCCACCTAAGACTGGGTCCCAGCATTTT; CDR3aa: CASSPPKTGSQHF
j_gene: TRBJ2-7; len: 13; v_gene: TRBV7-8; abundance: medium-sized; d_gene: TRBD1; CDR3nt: TGTGCCAGCAGCTCCGGGACAGGTTCGTTGCAGTACTTC; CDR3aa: CASSSGTGSLQYF
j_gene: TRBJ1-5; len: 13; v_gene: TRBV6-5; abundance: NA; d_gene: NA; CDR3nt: TGTGCCAGCAGTTATGGGGGGAGTCAGCCCCAGCATTTT; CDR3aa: CASSYGGSQPQHF
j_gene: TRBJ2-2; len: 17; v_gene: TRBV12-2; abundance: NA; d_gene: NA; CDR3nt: TGTGCAAGTCGCTTTGGCTCGGGACTACCGAACACCGGGGAGCTGTTTTTT; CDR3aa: CASRFGSGLPNTGELFF